These 9 T cell receptor beta chains share one sample of origin, sequenced in a study of control samples from healthy donors and cancer patients. Data came from immunoSEQ multiplex PCR; TCRdb stores just in-frame clones and leaves some out. This repertoire shows about 160,000 clones, roughly 92% found once; its top ten account for roughly 0.7%. The sample taken for sequencing was blood. These receptor sequences come from a woman between 25 and 40 years old in good health.

The chain has TRBV7-6 and TRBJ2-5, with D possibly matching TRBD2 (5 bases). V was cut by 5 bases and J by 2 bases, with 18 bases left in between. CDR1 and CDR2 (germline): SGHVS, FNYEAQ. The CDR3 loop spans 16 amino acids. The DNA for the CDR3 is TGTGCCAGCAGCCTCTTTGGGAGCGAATCTCAAGAGACCCAGTACTTC. This encodes CASSLFGSESQETQYF.

As regards this clone: The same CDR3 is also encoded by other DNA sequences in this sample. The CDR3 nucleotides are TGCGCCAGCAGCCAAGGACTAGCGGGAGGGTACAATGAGCAGTTCTTC. It yields the protein CASSQGLAGGYNEQFF. V usage is TRBV4-3 and J usage is TRBJ2-1, with 14 bases identical to TRBD2. V was clipped by 1 base and J by 4 bases; unmatched bases: 0. Germline V CDR1 and CDR2: LGHNA, YSLEER. CDR3 length: 16 amino acids.

This clone was seen more than once but under ten times. This sequence joins TRBV7-2 and TRBJ1-2; D gene ambiguous. This CDR3 spans 11 amino acids. V was cut by 2 bases and J by 8 bases, with 6 bases left in between. Germline values: CDR1 SGHTA, CDR2 FQGNSA. The CDR3 DNA reads TGTGCCAGCAGCTTATCTGTGGGCTACACCTTC. Residues: CASSLSVGYTF. Supplemented by reference TRBV7-2 and TRBJ1-2, the full variable domain reads GAGVSQSPSNKVTEKGKDVELRCDPISGHTALYWYRQSLGQGLEFLIYFQGNSAPDKSGLPSDRFSAERTGGSVSTLTIQRTQQEDSAVYLCASSLSVGYTFGSGTRLTVV.

This sequence joins TRBV28 and TRBJ2-7; no firm D call. Trimming removed 2 bases at V and 5 bases at J, with 7 bases between. Germline loops: CDR1 MDHEN, CDR2 SYDVKM. The CDR3 length is 12 residues. CDR3 nucleotides: TGTGCCAGCAGTTTAGGGCTAGACGAGCAGTACTTC. Encoded protein: CASSLGLDEQYF.

The CDR3 DNA follows: TGTGCCAGCAGCTCCAGTGGACAGGGGAATCCAGATACGCAGTATTTT. Translation: CASSSSGQGNPDTQYF. The chain uses TRBV11-2 and TRBJ2-3, with 9 bases lining up with TRBD1. The V and J ends lost 4 bases and 4 bases, in that order; junction bases with no gene match: 9. Germline-derived CDR1 and CDR2 are SGHAT and FQNNGV. CDR3 length: 16 residues.

This rearrangement joins TRBV30 to TRBJ2-3; possible D gene TRBD1, 6 bases. The CDR3 has 12 amino acids. Trimming shortened V by 5 bases and J by 4 bases, and 10 bases separated the two germline ends. CDR1 and CDR2 from the germline V gene are GTSNPN and SVGIG (reference sequence). The CDR3 DNA reads as TGTGCCTGGGCAGGGGCAGCAGATACGCAGTATTTT. Protein: CAWAGAADTQYF. Filled out from reference TRBV30 and TRBJ2-3, the complete variable domain reads SQTIHQWPATLVQPVGSPLSLECTVEGTSNPNLYWYRQAAGRGLQLLFYSVGIGQISSEVPQNLSASRPQDRQFILSSKKLLLSDSGFYLCAWAGAADTQYFGPGTRLTVL.

V and J are TRBV28 and TRBJ1-6, with 9 positions matching TRBD1. Germline CDR1 MDHEN, CDR2 SYDVKM. This CDR3 has 15 residues. The trim removed 5 bases at V and 7 bases at J, leaving 6 bases unmatched. The CDR3 sequence: CASSPGTGTNSPLHF. In DNA, the CDR3 is TGTGCCAGCAGTCCCGGGACAGGGACGAATTCACCCCTCCACTTT.

The chain is built from TRBV6-5 and TRBJ2-3; TRBD2 aligns across 10 bases. The CDR3 runs to 14 residues. Germline values: CDR1 MNHEY, CDR2 SVGAGI. The trim removed 7 bases at V and 2 bases at J, leaving 3 bases unmatched. DNA of the CDR3: TGTGCCAGCAACAGCGGGAGGGCCACAGATACGCAGTATTTT. Protein: CASNSGRATDTQYF.

The gene calls are TRBV10-3 and TRBJ2-1, with 14 positions matching TRBD2. V lost 5 bases to trimming and J lost 6 bases; unmatched junction nucleotides: 3. Germline-derived CDR1 and CDR2 are ENHRY and SYGVKD. The CDR3 totals 15 residues. CDR3 loop: CAISPTSGRGNEQFF. The CDR3 nucleotides read TGTGCCATCAGTCCGACTAGCGGGAGGGGCAATGAGCAGTTCTTC.